The source of this T cell receptor beta chain is a study of T cell responses to AZD1222 COVID-19 vaccine. Findings of the study overall: The donors showed a predominance of white British ancestry and of females, with possible underestimation of clonal diversity.

The assay was immunoSEQ multiplex PCR, and TCRdb's table has in-frame clones only and misses some. The table shows about 140,000 clones, with over 85% occurring only once. This CDR3 comprises 13 residues. The ends were cut back, 6 bases at V and 5 bases at J, with 13 bases in the middle. CDR1 is MNHEY and CDR2 is SVGAGI in the germline V gene. About this clone: As yet, its antigen is unknown.

The source is an adult in good health. This specimen consisted of peripheral blood, obtained on day 0 of AZD1222 vaccination. The rearrangement links TRBV6-5 to TRBJ1-2, with a tentative D call TRBD1 (6 bases). CDR3 in amino acids: CASRRQDGYGYTF. DNA of the CDR3: TGTGCCAGCAGACGACAGGATGGATATGGCTACACCTTC.